The clone carrying this T cell receptor (beta chain) was seen ten or more times. Its antigen is currently unknown. No patient received treatment before thyroid surgery. The entry originates in a study of metastatic and nonmetastatic thyroid tumors. Study information: From malignant and benign thyroid patients, repertoires in blood and in tumor or nodule tissue were compared.

General study points: TCR beta diversity was reportedly significantly higher in malignant thyroid tumors than benign nodules, in blood and tumor.

Authors' data handling: A distant-metastasis classifier for papillary thyroid cancer was built using CDR3 differences across clinicopathological groups. TCRdb re-clonotyped the PCR reads via MiXCR. The V and J calls and clone size come from TCRdb's table, not from the authors' own analysis. This table holds about 93,000 clones, 10% to 15% found once. The clonotype originates from a female donor with papillary thyroid cancer or a benign thyroid nodule (not recorded which). Some clones in this sample may be carry-over from other donors' samples. The sample consisted of blood.

This CDR3 reads CASRRDIHEQYF. The CDR3 DNA follows: TGTGCCAGCAGGCGGGACATCCACGAGCAGTACTTC. The genes are TRBV11-3 and TRBJ2-7; perhaps D is TRBD1 or TRBD2 (6 bases each). In germline, CDR1 is SGHNT, CDR2 YENEEA. This CDR3 has 12 residues. The V end was cut by 6 bases, the J end by 5 bases, with 11 bases between.